Shown below are 20 T cell receptor beta chains from a single sample sequenced in a study of blood T cell repertoires in COVID-19. Some clones are missing from TCRdb's copy, which holds only in-frame ones; the method was immunoSEQ multiplex PCR. This table holds approximately 45,000 clones, approximately 90% found once. Sequencing used peripheral blood. The receptors stem from a man aged 70-80 years with acute or convalescent COVID-19.

This clone was seen only a few times. This chain joins TRBV5-1 and TRBJ1-6, with 7 bases lining up with TRBD1. The junction had 12 bases not matched to a gene; V was cut back by 3 bases and J by 6 bases. There are 17 residues in the CDR3. Germline V gene data show CDR1 as SGHRS and CDR2 as YFSETQ. The DNA for the CDR3 is TGCGCCAGCAGCTGGATTCCGACGGGACAGATTAATTCACCCCTCCACTTT. As protein: CASSWIPTGQINSPLHF.

The chain employs TRBV28 and TRBJ2-1, with TRBD2 matching 12 bases. V lost 6 bases to trimming and J lost 9 bases; unmatched junction nucleotides: 15. Looked up from germline, CDR1 is MDHEN and CDR2 is SYDVKM. This CDR3 is built from 17 residues. The CDR3 is CASRPELAGGPLGEQFF. The CDR3 coding sequence is TGTGCCAGCAGACCCGAACTAGCGGGGGGTCCCTTGGGTGAGCAGTTCTTC.

This rearrangement joins TRBV9 to TRBJ2-2; TRBD1 aligns across 8 bases. In germline, CDR1 is SGDLS, CDR2 YYNGEE. The CDR3 has 16 residues. Trimming removed 6 bases from V and 5 bases from J; junction bases left unmatched: 12. This CDR3 reads CASTLTQGAVTGELFF. For the CDR3, the DNA is TGTGCCAGCACCCTAACCCAGGGGGCTGTAACCGGGGAGCTGTTTTTT.

The V call is TRBV2, the J call TRBJ1-5, with a weak D call TRBD1 (6 bases). The CDR3 is 18 amino acids. The germline V gene encodes CDR1 SNHLY and CDR2 FYNNEI. The V and J ends lost 5 bases and 2 bases respectively, with 22 bases between them. The CDR3: CASSTPGDTPSGNQPQHF. The CDR3 coding sequence is TGTGCCAGCAGTACCCCCGGGGACACCCCATCGGGCAATCAGCCCCAGCATTTT. Supplemented by reference TRBV2 and TRBJ1-5, the full variable domain reads EPEVTQTPSHQVTQMGQEVILRCVPISNHLYFYWYRQILGQKVEFLVSFYNNEISEKSEIFDDQFSVERPDGSNFTLKIRSTKLEDSAMYFCASSTPGDTPSGNQPQHFGDGTRLSIL.

The chain carries TRBV6-6 and TRBJ2-5; 8 bases line up with TRBD1. V shed 0 bases, J shed 2 bases, and the junction held 5 bases outside the gene matches. Per the germline V gene, CDR1 is MNHNY and CDR2 is SVGAGI (reference sequence). The CDR3 consists of 16 residues. The CDR3 nucleotides are TGTGCCAGCAGTTACTCTACCGGGACAGGACAAGAGACCCAGTACTTC. It specifies CASSYSTGTGQETQYF.

The chain uses TRBV7-6 and TRBJ2-1, with 8 bases that match TRBD2. CDR3 size: 19 residues. V lost 7 bases, J lost 0 bases, and 17 bases stayed unmatched. Germline CDR1 SGHVS, CDR2 FNYEAQ. The CDR3 coding sequence is TGTGCCAGCACCCCTTGGAGGGCTAGCGGGCCACTCTCCTACAATGAGCAGTTCTTC. Translated: CASTPWRASGPLSYNEQFF. Full variable domain (outside the CDR3, taken from reference TRBV7-6 and TRBJ2-1): GAGVSQSPRYKVTKRGQDVALRCDPISGHVSLYWYRQALGQGPEFLTYFNYEAQQDKSGLPNDRFSAERPEGSISTLTIQRTEQRDSAMYRCASTPWRASGPLSYNEQFFGPGTRLTVL.

This chain links TRBV18 with TRBJ1-1, with 9 positions matching TRBD1. Germline CDR1 reads KGHSH; CDR2 reads LQKENI. Trimming took 5 bases from V and 2 from J; bases not matched to a gene: 3. The CDR3 contains 14 residues. As DNA, the CDR3 is TGTGCCAGCTCAGAACAGGGGGCTAACACTGAAGCTTTCTTT. Translation: CASSEQGANTEAFF.

The chain has TRBV7-2 and TRBJ2-5; a weak D match, TRBD2 (6 bases). Germline assignment: CDR1 SGHTA and CDR2 FQGNSA. Trimming removed 5 bases at V and 2 bases at J, with 15 bases between. The CDR3 covers 15 residues. CDR3 DNA sequence: TGTGCCAGCAGCACAAACCGGGGAGGTCAAGAGACCCAGTACTTC. This translates into CASSTNRGGQETQYF.

The rearrangement joins TRBV6-5 to TRBJ1-1, with TRBD1 matching over 7 bases. Germline V gene data show CDR1 as MNHEY and CDR2 as SVGAGI. CDR3 length: 15 residues. V shed 0 bases and J 3 bases; nucleotides not matched to a gene: 4. DNA of the CDR3: TGTGCCAGCAGTTACTCGGACAGGTTGGACACTGAAGCTTTCTTT. This encodes CASSYSDRLDTEAFF.

The gene calls are TRBV6-5 and TRBJ2-1; maybe TRBD1 (5 bases). CDR1 and CDR2 from the germline V gene are MNHEY and SVGAGI. The CDR3 covers 15 residues. Trimming removed 6 bases from V and 4 bases from J, with 16 bases in between. The CDR3 loop reads CASSPLGQGYNEQFF. DNA of the CDR3: TGTGCCAGCAGCCCCCTGGGGCAGGGTTACAATGAGCAGTTCTTC.

As DNA, the CDR3 is TGTGCCAGCAGTTTAGTGGCCAGGGCTAATGAGCAGTTCTTC. It specifies CASSLVARANEQFF. J is TRBJ2-1 and V is TRBV27, with TRBD1 as a possible D gene (5 bases). The CDR3 totals 14 residues. The V end lost 2 bases, the J end lost 7 bases, and 12 bases lay between the germline ends. Germline CDR1 is MNHEY and CDR2 is SMNVEV (reference sequence).

The chain couples TRBV9 to TRBJ2-1; 9 bases match TRBD1. The CDR3 runs to 13 residues. CDR1 is SGDLS, CDR2 YYNGEE, per germline. J lost 13 bases, V lost 0 bases, and 5 bases had no gene match. CDR3 DNA: TGTGCCAGCAGCGTAGGGGTGGGACAGGGACAGTTCTTC. It yields the protein CASSVGVGQGQFF.

This rearrangement joins TRBV6-1 to TRBJ1-1; the D is unclear. V lost 3 bases and J 3 bases, leaving 14 bases between the germline ends. The V gene's germline CDR1 is MNHNS and CDR2 SASEGT. There are 15 residues in the CDR3. The CDR3 DNA is TGTGCCAGCAGTGAGACGAGGGTAGAGGACACTGAAGCTTTCTTT. It specifies CASSETRVEDTEAFF.

The chain employs TRBV23-1 and TRBJ1-5, with unresolved D. TRBV23-1 is an open reading frame whose function is uncertain. Deletions cut 4 bases from V and 0 bases from J, with 13 bases between. CDR3 length: 16 residues. The CDR3: CASSRETRYSNQPQHF. CDR3 nucleotides: TGCGCCAGCAGTCGAGAGACGAGGTATAGCAATCAGCCCCAGCATTTT.

The rearrangement links TRBV7-2 to TRBJ2-7, with a possible D match to TRBD1 (5 bases). CDR1 is SGHTA and CDR2 is FQGNSA in the germline V gene. The CDR3 sequence is 14 residues long. The V end lost 1 base, the J end lost 2 bases, and 9 bases lay between the germline ends. The CDR3 sequence is CASSLEARAYEQYF. DNA for the CDR3: TGTGCCAGCAGCTTAGAGGCCAGGGCCTACGAGCAGTACTTC. The variable domain in full, with the rest retrieved from reference TRBV7-2 and TRBJ2-7, is GAGVSQSPSNKVTEKGKDVELRCDPISGHTALYWYRQSLGQGLEFLIYFQGNSAPDKSGLPSDRFSAERTGGSVSTLTIQRTQQEDSAVYLCASSLEARAYEQYFGPGTRLTVT.

The sample holds one count of this clone. V is TRBV29-1 and J is TRBJ1-1; 11 bases are shared with TRBD1. The junction had 2 bases not matched to a gene; V was cut back by 7 bases and J by 4 bases. Germline V gene data show CDR1 as SQVTM and CDR2 as ANQGSEA. CDR3 length equals 12 residues. The CDR3, as DNA: TGCAGCGGGGACAGGGGGGTCACTGAAGCTTTCTTT. Translating it yields CSGDRGVTEAFF. Combining the CDR3 with reference TRBV29-1 and TRBJ1-1 gives the whole variable domain SAVISQKPSRDICQRGTSLTIQCQVDSQVTMMFWYRQQPGQSLTLIATANQGSEATYESGFVIDKFPISRPNLTFSTLTVSNMSPEDSSIYLCSGDRGVTEAFFGQGTRLTVV.

The chain uses TRBV5-8 and TRBJ2-7; D is undetermined. CDR1 is SGHTS, CDR2 YDEGEE, per germline. Between the trimmed V and J ends, which lost 0 bases and 2 bases, there was a span of 9 bases. The CDR3 length is 14 residues. Here the CDR3 DNA reads TGTGCCAGCAGCTTGGCCGGCAGGCCCTACGAGCAGTACTTC. This codes for CASSLAGRPYEQYF.

CDR3 in amino acids: CAISVSGTDYEQYF. In DNA, the CDR3 is TGTGCCATCAGTGTATCCGGGACAGATTACGAGCAGTACTTC. The V and J genes are TRBV10-3 and TRBJ2-7, with TRBD1 matching over 7 bases. Trimming took 4 bases from V and 4 from J; bases not matched to a gene: 7. CDR1 ENHRY and CDR2 SYGVKD come from the germline V gene. The CDR3 is 14 residues long.

The chain links TRBV18 to TRBJ1-1, with 7 bases fitting TRBD1. There are 14 residues in the CDR3. CDR1 is KGHSH, CDR2 LQKENI, per germline. Trimming took 3 bases from V and 6 from J; bases not matched to a gene: 7. The CDR3 spells CASSPQGGWAEAFF. CDR3 nucleotide sequence: TGTGCCAGCTCACCCCAGGGGGGCTGGGCTGAAGCTTTCTTT.

The V call is TRBV6-2 or TRBV6-3, the J call TRBJ1-5; D might be TRBD1 (5 bases). CDR1 and CDR2 from the germline V gene are MNHEY and SVGEGT. Trimming shortened V by 0 bases and J by 4 bases, and 22 bases separated the two germline ends. The CDR3 spans 19 residues. CDR3 residues: CASSYSKAGKKWRNQPQHF. As DNA, the CDR3 is TGTGCCAGCAGTTACTCGAAGGCAGGGAAAAAGTGGCGGAATCAGCCCCAGCATTTT.